The 26 T cell receptor beta chains presented below share a single source sample, sequenced in a study of vaccination and CD4 T cells after COVID-19. Treatment indicated: roughly nine-day PBMC culture with coronavirus spike peptide pools or control peptides (ViraFEST assay). With the Oncomine TCR Beta short-read assay, DNA from cultured CD4+ T cells was sequenced. MiXCR was run by TCRdb on the PCR reads, yielding one entry per CDR3 protein. The sample has about 23,000 distinct CDR3 sequences, about 67% seen once. Antigens for these TCRs are unknown. This specimen was CD4+ T cells from blood, cultured in vitro, taken after SARS-CoV-2 vaccination. These receptors all come from a human donor who received a COVID-19 vaccine.

The chain joins TRBV7-2 to TRBJ2-7; D tentatively reads TRBD1 or TRBD2 (6 bases each). Germline-derived CDR1 and CDR2 are SGHTA and FQGNSA. V lost 8 bases and J 2 bases, leaving 16 bases between the germline ends. The CDR3 consists of 14 residues. CDR3 sequence (DNA): TGTGCCAGCTCGTTCCGAGGGGGGCCCTACGAGCAGTACTTC. Its translation: CASSFRGGPYEQYF.

In nucleotides, the CDR3 is TGTGCCAGCAGTGGTCTAACTAGCGGGACCGGGGAGCTGTTTTTT. The encoded protein is CASSGLTSGTGELFF. The chain employs TRBV2 and TRBJ2-2, with 9 nucleotides matching TRBD2. The CDR3 runs 15 residues. In germline, CDR1 is SNHLY, CDR2 FYNNEI. Germline trimming cut 4 bases from V and 5 bases from J; bases unmatched to any gene: 5. The full variable domain, rest sourced from reference TRBV2 and TRBJ2-2, is EPEVTQTPSHQVTQMGQEVILRCVPISNHLYFYWYRQILGQKVEFLVSFYNNEISEKSEIFDDQFSVERPDGSNFTLKIRSTKLEDSAMYFCASSGLTSGTGELFFGEGSRLTVL.

In this sample, this clonotype turned up once. This sequence joins TRBV6-5 and TRBJ1-2; maybe TRBD1 (6 bases). CDR1 is MNHEY, CDR2 SVGAGI, per germline. The CDR3 extends over 14 amino acids. The V gene lost 2 bases and the J gene lost 6 bases, with 13 bases spanning the gap. CDR3 in amino acids: CASSYHRADNGYTF. The CDR3 DNA follows: TGTGCCAGCAGTTACCACAGGGCTGATAATGGCTACACCTTC.

The V call is TRBV19, the J call TRBJ1-5, with TRBD1 as a possible D gene (5 bases). Trimming pared 2 bases from V and 4 bases from J, leaving 12 bases between. Germline V gene data show CDR1 as LNHDA and CDR2 as SQIVND (reference sequence). The CDR3 length is 15 residues. CDR3 in DNA: TGTGCCAGTAGTATAACCAGGGAGGGGAATCAGCCCCAGCATTTT. It codes for CASSITREGNQPQHF.

The chain links TRBV20-1 to TRBJ2-1; 7 positions agree with TRBD2. The V and J ends lost 6 bases and 7 bases, in that order; junction bases with no gene match: 12. Germline V CDR1 and CDR2: DFQATT, SNEGSKA (reference sequence). The CDR3 is 14 amino acids. The CDR3 region has the DNA TGCAGTGCCCTCCGACTAGCCCAGAGGAATGAGCAGTTCTTC. Residues: CSALRLAQRNEQFF.

This clonotype showed up just a few times. The J gene is TRBJ1-1, the V gene TRBV20-1; 7 bases are a match to TRBD1. With V trimmed by 0 bases and J by 3 bases, 4 bases remained unmatched. The CDR3 has 14 amino acids. The V gene's germline CDR1 is DFQATT and CDR2 SNEGSKA (reference sequence). CDR3 in amino acids: CSARDDREDTEAFF. The CDR3 nucleotides are TGCAGTGCTAGAGACGACAGGGAGGACACTGAAGCTTTCTTT.

In this sample, this clonotype turned up once. This chain joins TRBV2 and TRBJ2-7; TRBD1 agrees at 9 bases. The CDR3 is made up of 15 amino acids. V shed 5 bases and J 5 bases; nucleotides not matched to a gene: 10. The germline CDR1 and CDR2 sequences are SNHLY and FYNNEI. CDR3 in DNA: TGTGCCAGCAGTCCCGGGACAGGGCGGTCCCACGAGCAGTACTTC. As protein: CASSPGTGRSHEQYF. The variable domain in full, with the rest retrieved from reference TRBV2 and TRBJ2-7, is EPEVTQTPSHQVTQMGQEVILRCVPISNHLYFYWYRQILGQKVEFLVSFYNNEISEKSEIFDDQFSVERPDGSNFTLKIRSTKLEDSAMYFCASSPGTGRSHEQYFGPGTRLTVT.

The rearrangement links TRBV2 to TRBJ1-2; no definite D call. The CDR3 runs to 12 residues. The V end was cut by 3 bases, the J end by 2 bases, with 4 bases between. Germline V gives CDR1 SNHLY, CDR2 FYNNEI. In DNA form, the CDR3 reads TGTGCCAGCAGTGACAGCAACTATGGCTACACCTTC. Translation: CASSDSNYGYTF.

The table lists this clonotype with a few counts. The chain is built from TRBV15 and TRBJ1-2; D unresolved. The germline V gene has CDR1 LNHNV and CDR2 YYDKDF (reference sequence). There are 13 residues in the CDR3. V dropped 3 bases and J dropped 8 bases, with 13 bases sitting between them. CDR3 DNA: TGTGCCACCAGCAGCAAATTGGCGGGGGGCTACACCTTC. Translating gives CATSSKLAGGYTF.

The chain combines TRBV12-3 or TRBV12-4 with TRBJ1-2; 7 nucleotides align to TRBD1. The CDR3 contains 15 residues. The ends lost 5 bases at V and 5 bases at J; junction bases unmatched: 11. The CDR3 DNA sequence: TGTGCCAGCAGTCCCTGGGACAGACCTTTGTATGGCTACACCTTC. Translation gives CASSPWDRPLYGYTF.

This clonotype was seen more than once but under ten times. CDR3 DNA sequence: TGTGCCAGCAGTTTGAGTGAGGGGGCCTCGGGAGCTTTCTTT. It encodes CASSLSEGASGAFF. The chain links TRBV12-3 or TRBV12-4 to TRBJ1-1; 7 bases are shared with TRBD1. The CDR3 runs 14 residues. V lost 3 bases and J lost 10; bases outside the gene matches: 11.

This clonotype was seen a few times. The chain is built from TRBV6-2 or TRBV6-3 and TRBJ1-2; D may be TRBD1 (6 bases). Trimming shortened V by 6 bases and J by 4 bases, and 9 bases separated the two germline ends. The CDR3 is 12 residues long. Germline assignment: CDR1 MNHEY and CDR2 SVGEGT. CDR3 loop: CASRDSIYGYTF. CDR3 DNA: TGTGCCAGCAGGGACAGCATCTATGGCTACACCTTC.

This clonotype was seen more than once but under ten times. This chain joins TRBV2 and TRBJ2-3; 11 nucleotides line up with TRBD2. The CDR3 is made up of 15 amino acids. Germline assignment: CDR1 SNHLY and CDR2 FYNNEI. The junction had 5 bases not matched to a gene; V was cut back by 6 bases and J by 3 bases. CDR3 region: CASSAASGGTDTQYF. CDR3 in DNA: TGTGCCAGCAGCGCTGCTAGCGGGGGGACAGATACGCAGTATTTT.

The chain recombines TRBV7-2 with TRBJ1-3; D remains unclear. Germline V CDR1 and CDR2: SGHTA, FQGNSA. V was clipped by 2 bases and J by 4 bases, with 6 bases between them. The length of the CDR3 is 13 residues. The CDR3 sequence: CASSLSAGNTIYF. In DNA, the CDR3 is TGTGCCAGCAGCTTATCCGCGGGAAACACCATATATTTT.

CDR3 protein: CASGRQGQAYGYTF. The CDR3, as DNA: TGTGCCAGCGGACGACAGGGCCAAGCATATGGCTACACCTTC. The V gene is TRBV6-2 or TRBV6-3, the J gene TRBJ1-2, with 7 bases fitting TRBD1. Germline V CDR1 and CDR2: MNHEY, SVGEGT. The CDR3 loop spans 14 amino acids. Germline trimming cut 8 bases from V and 5 bases from J; bases unmatched to any gene: 11.

The V and J genes are TRBV20-1 and TRBJ1-6; 8 bases align to TRBD1. Germline V gene sequence: CDR1 DFQATT, CDR2 SNEGSKA (reference sequence). CDR3 length: 19 amino acids. With 0 bases clipped from V and 8 bases from J, the junction kept 18 bases outside the gene matches. CDR3 amino acids: CSARDSGGAELGFHSPLHF. The CDR3 bases are TGCAGTGCTAGAGATTCAGGGGGCGCAGAGCTTGGGTTTCATTCACCCCTCCACTTT.

The rearrangement links TRBV12-3 or TRBV12-4 to TRBJ2-1; 8 bases match TRBD2. This CDR3 is built from 17 residues. Unmatched junction bases numbered 10, after V lost 2 bases and J lost 4 bases. The CDR3 DNA is TGTGCCAGCAGTTTATCCCTTGGGCGGGGGGCTTACAATGAGCAGTTCTTC. It codes for CASSLSLGRGAYNEQFF.

The chain has TRBV5-1 and TRBJ2-5; tentative D call: TRBD1 (6 bases). V lost 4 bases to trimming and J lost 5 bases, with 12 bases between them. The V gene's germline CDR1 is SGHRS and CDR2 YFSETQ. The CDR3 spans 13 residues. CDR3 in amino acids: CASSPGVGETQYF. The DNA of the CDR3 is TGCGCCAGCAGCCCAGGGGTCGGGGAGACCCAGTACTTC. The entire variable domain, with the rest obtained from reference TRBV5-1 and TRBJ2-5, is as follows: KAGVTQTPRYLIKTRGQQVTLSCSPISGHRSVSWYQQTPGQGLQFLFEYFSETQRNKGNFPGRFSGRQFSNSRSEMNVSTLELGDSALYLCASSPGVGETQYFGPGTRLLVL.

DNA for the CDR3: TGTGCCAGCAGAGACAGGGGGTCAGAGACCCAGTACTTC. This gives the protein CASRDRGSETQYF. The genes are TRBV6-1 and TRBJ2-5, with 9 bases matching TRBD1. CDR1 is MNHNS and CDR2 is SASEGT in the germline V gene. This CDR3 is 13 amino acids long. V gave up 6 bases and J gave up 4 bases; unmatched junction bases: 3.

To note about this clonotype: One end of the junction does not line up with germline, which may come from a read error. The chain combines TRBV7-9 with TRBJ2-2; 7 bases map to TRBD1. Germline CDR1 SEHNR, CDR2 FQNEAQ (reference sequence). This CDR3 region has 18 residues. The CDR3 DNA follows: TGTGCCAGCCAGCTCGAGTCGGGGACAGTGCCAAACAACGGGGAGCTGTTTTTT. This gives the protein CASQLESGTVPNNGELFF. Drawing the rest from reference TRBV7-9 and TRBJ2-2, the complete variable domain is DTGVSQNPRHKITKRGQNVTFRCDPISEHNRLYWYRQTLGQGPEFLTYFQNEAQLEKSRLLSDRFSAERPKGSFSTLEIQRTEQGDSAMYLCASQLESGTVPNNGELFFGEGSRLTVL.

The chain carries TRBV2 and TRBJ1-1; D might be TRBD1 (5 bases). The germline CDR1 and CDR2 sequences are SNHLY and FYNNEI. The CDR3 length is 13 residues. V was shortened by 7 bases and J by 1 base, with 10 bases between the two germline ends. This CDR3 is CASTGDRNTEAFF. In DNA, the CDR3 is TGTGCCAGCACAGGTGACAGGAACACTGAAGCTTTCTTT.

V usage is TRBV7-3 and J usage is TRBJ2-5; possibly TRBD2 for D (6 bases). Per the germline V gene, CDR1 is SGHTA and CDR2 is FQGTGA. V was trimmed by 0 bases and J by 4 bases, leaving 12 bases between them. There are 15 residues in the CDR3. This chain's CDR3 is CASSLTGLAIETQYF. CDR3 nucleotide sequence: TGTGCCAGCAGCTTAACCGGGCTAGCGATAGAGACCCAGTACTTC. Combining the CDR3 with reference TRBV7-3 and TRBJ2-5 gives the whole variable domain GAGVSQTPSNKVTEKGKYVELRCDPISGHTALYWYRQSLGQGPEFLIYFQGTGAADDSGLPNDRFFAVRPEGSVSTLKIQRTERGDSAVYLCASSLTGLAIETQYFGPGTRLLVL.

The chain is built from TRBV4-1 and TRBJ2-6, with unresolved D. V was cut by 0 bases and J by 4 bases, with 4 bases left in between. From germline, CDR1 is MGHRA and CDR2 YSYEKL. The CDR3 extends over 14 amino acids. The CDR3 DNA is TGCGCCAGCAGCCAAGATTCCGGGGCCAACGTCCTGACTTTC. Its protein is CASSQDSGANVLTF.

The rearrangement links TRBV20-1 to TRBJ2-5, with D possibly TRBD2 on 6 matching bases. Germline V gene data show CDR1 as DFQATT and CDR2 as SNEGSKA (reference sequence). The CDR3 runs 15 residues. The V gene lost 1 base and the J gene lost 1 base, with 13 bases spanning the gap. CDR3 amino acids: CSARALAGIQETQYF. The CDR3 coding sequence is TGCAGTGCTAGAGCCCTGGCGGGGATCCAAGAGACCCAGTACTTC.

The CDR3 region is CASSLKVTNQPQHF. Written as DNA, the CDR3 is TGTGCCAGCAGCTTGAAGGTTACCAATCAGCCCCAGCATTTT. The chain combines TRBV7-8 with TRBJ1-5; no definite D call. This CDR3 contains 14 residues. The germline V gene has CDR1 SGHVS and CDR2 FQNEAQ. Trimming took off 3 bases at V and 3 bases at J, with 9 bases between the two ends.

This clonotype was recorded a few times. This chain joins TRBV20-1 and TRBJ2-1; the match to TRBD2 covers 8 bases. This CDR3 is built from 16 residues. Per germline, CDR1 DFQATT and CDR2 SNEGSKA (reference sequence). Germline trimming cut 4 bases from V and 0 bases from J; bases unmatched to any gene: 8. Here the CDR3 DNA reads TGCAGTGCTACGTGGCGGGGGGCCCTCTCCTACAATGAGCAGTTCTTC. It is translated as CSATWRGALSYNEQFF.